The subject of this entry is one T cell receptor (beta chain). This clonotype was picked up many times. The antigen it binds to is not known. No quality values exist for individual bases; no much larger clone is one base distant. V loses 4 bases of germline sequence and J loses 2 bases, and the interval between the two ends is 13 bases. Inclusive of the bounding cysteine and phenylalanine, the CDR3 is 15 residues long. The read is trimmed to its CDR3 DNA, 45 bases read in frame from base 1. The CDR1 and CDR2 encoded by the germline V gene (reference sequence) are LGHDT and YNNKEL. The sample belongs to a study of breast tumors, draining lymph nodes, adjacent tissues (TCRdb year 2016). About the investigation overall: The study compared TCR beta repertoires across tumor, adjacent nontumor tissue and axillary lymph nodes from breast cancer patients. In human breast cancer, the study set out to evaluate how tumor, surrounding tissue and draining lymph node repertoires relate to one another and whether T cells may move between these sites. What the authors observed across the whole study: Tumor T-cell repertoires showed less diversity than lymph node repertoires and more diversity than nontumor tissue repertoires, and tumor T-cell repertoires showed preferential V and J gene usage. The study presented the conclusion that tumor T cells originate in lymph nodes as consistent with a hypothesis, not as something directly demonstrated. In luminal-like breast cancer, tumor and nontumor tissue repertoires resembled each other significantly more than in basal-like breast cancer. A scenario in which most tumor T cells derive from the lymph node and then expand within tumor tissue was judged to be consistent with the data.

The lymph node samples were taken from the axillary draining lymph nodes of breast cancer patients. These reads were obtained on an Illumina HiSeq 2000. Multiplex PCR amplification was used to build the TCR beta chain libraries. The amplified TCR beta chain products were analyzed by high-throughput sequencing. TCRdb trimmed public reads at Q25 via fastp, called clones via MiXCR and kept in-frame beta chains. All rows with the same CDR3 protein become a single entry with the most common DNA and genes. The sample contains 130,000 or so distinct CDR3 sequences, about 20% of them found a single time. 2.2% of the sample is held by the ten biggest clonotypes.

This sequence uses TRBV3-1 and TRBJ2-3; TRBD1 is a weak D gene call, 5 bases matching. Sequencing was done on a sample of axillary lymph node tissue. The TCR was taken from a female donor with breast cancer. Some clones in this sample may be carry-over from other donors' samples. The nucleotides read TGTGCCAGCAGCCTTGACGGACAAGACACAGATACGCAGTATTTT. The encoded protein is CASSLDGQDTDTQYF.